This T cell receptor (beta chain) was identified during a study of blood T cell repertoires in COVID-19. Study as a whole: The cDNA or gDNA used as material had been derived from T cells, B-cell-depleted T cells, or PBMCs.

In the source study's methods: Amplification from reference gene primers served as the basis for estimated nucleated cell counts. The method was immunoSEQ multiplex PCR; TCRdb's version includes in-frame clones alone and lacks a portion of them. V, J and clone size reflect that table, while D and trimming were determined from the DNA. The data show some 200,000 clones, about nine tenths seen once. Participants came from roughly 25 US areas, aged roughly 18 to 100 years. Researchers sorted participants into cohorts using their self-reported clinical history. This CDR3 region has 14 residues. Trimming shortened V by 4 bases and J by 0 bases, and 11 bases separated the two germline ends. Germline V gives CDR1 SGHNT, CDR2 YYREEE (reference sequence).

The V call is TRBV5-4, the J call TRBJ2-7; tentatively, D is TRBD1 (6 bases). The specimen was PBMCs or T cells enriched from blood (not recorded which). The receptor was derived from a woman younger than 45 who had recovered from COVID-19. For the CDR3, the DNA is TGTGCCAGCAGCGTCCGGGACATCTCCTACGAGCAGTACTTC. It is translated as CASSVRDISYEQYF. The whole variable domain, remainder taken from reference TRBV5-4 and TRBJ2-7, is ETGVTQSPTHLIKTRGQQVTLRCSSQSGHNTVSWYQQALGQGPQFIFQYYREEENGRGNFPPRFSGLQFPNYSSELNVNALELDDSALYLCASSVRDISYEQYFGPGTRLTVT.